This TCR beta chain originates from a study of healthy donors' naive CD4 and CD8 T cells. For this clonotype: Its antigen is undetermined.

Study results and caveats: Most V and J genes were reportedly biased between naive CD4+ and CD8+ cells.

Each TCR library used roughly 510 ng of total RNA and a linear amplification protocol. Methods used by the authors: Roughly 5 healthy donors contributed approximately 78,000 sequenced TCR alpha transcripts. TCRdb fed the reads into MiXCR, producing one record per CDR3 protein. It is TCRdb's table, rather than the study itself, that gives the V and J calls and clone size. Of 150,000 to 200,000 distinct CDR3 sequences detected, nearly 75% appear once; the ten largest clones hold approximately 2.5%. Germline CDR1 and CDR2: SQVTM and ANQGSEA. J was trimmed by 7 bases and V by 5 bases; bases with no gene match: 10. The CDR3 loop spans 15 amino acids.

The chain has TRBV29-1 and TRBJ2-1, with 11 bases aligning to TRBD1. This TCR derives from a pool of human donors in good health; the sample pools cells from several healthy donors. Sequencing was done on a sample of naive CD4+ and CD8+ T cells sorted from blood, pooled from several donors. CDR3 residues: CSVSVGQGARNEQFF. CDR3 DNA sequence: TGCAGCGTTTCTGTAGGACAGGGGGCGAGGAATGAGCAGTTCTTC.